A single sample is the source of the 30 T cell receptor beta chains below, sequenced in a study of vaccination and CD4 T cells after COVID-19. The treatment: roughly 11-day PBMC culture with coronavirus spike peptide pools or control peptides (ViraFEST assay). No antigen is known for these receptors. Sequenced with the Oncomine TCR Beta short-read assay was DNA taken from cultured CD4+ T cells. One entry per CDR3 protein results from TCRdb running MiXCR on the PCR reads. The sample shows roughly 6,800 distinct CDR3 sequences, 25% of them seen only once. Sequenced here: CD4+ T cells from blood, cultured in vitro, sampled after SARS-CoV-2 vaccination. These receptors were collected from a human donor who had recovered from COVID-19.

The rearrangement uses TRBV20-1 and TRBJ2-1; the match to TRBD2 covers 15 bases. Looked up from germline, CDR1 is DFQATT and CDR2 is SNEGSKA (reference sequence). V was clipped by 6 bases and J by 3 bases; unmatched bases: 9. The CDR3 loop spans 17 amino acids. This chain's CDR3 is CSASKVGLAGGYNEQFF. The CDR3 coding sequence is TGCAGTGCCTCAAAGGTGGGACTAGCGGGGGGCTACAATGAGCAGTTCTTC.

By share of the sample, this clonotype is large (0.1 to 1%). CDR3 protein: CSASQPRGNTDTQYF. The CDR3 DNA is TGCAGTGCTAGTCAACCCAGGGGGAACACAGATACGCAGTATTTT. The chain is built from TRBV20-1 and TRBJ2-3; 7 bases map to TRBD1. Looked up from germline, CDR1 is DFQATT and CDR2 is SNEGSKA (reference sequence). The CDR3 consists of 15 residues. The V and J ends lost 3 bases and 2 bases, in that order; junction bases with no gene match: 8.

The chain uses TRBV15 and TRBJ2-3; possibly TRBD1 or TRBD2 for D (6 bases each). This CDR3 contains 17 residues. Germline V CDR1 and CDR2: LNHNV, YYDKDF (reference sequence). Trimming took 2 bases from V and 2 from J, leaving 17 bases between them. In nucleotides, the CDR3 is TGTGCCACCAGCAGATGGAGGAAGAGGGGGGTCACAGATACGCAGTATTTT. This codes for CATSRWRKRGVTDTQYF.

This chain links TRBV28 with TRBJ2-1, with 11 positions matching TRBD2. Germline assignment: CDR1 MDHEN and CDR2 SYDVKM. V dropped 2 bases and J dropped 4; count of bases not matched to a gene: 7. CDR3 length: 17 residues. CDR3 nucleotides: TGTGCCAGCAGTTTAGTGGGGGGACTAGCGGAGTACAATGAGCAGTTCTTC. It translates to CASSLVGGLAEYNEQFF.

This clonotype has a handful of counts. This chain uses TRBV6-5 with TRBJ2-7; 9 nucleotides match TRBD2. Germline CDR1 MNHEY, CDR2 SVGAGI. The CDR3 has 20 amino acids. J was trimmed by 1 base and V by 0 bases; bases with no gene match: 16. The CDR3 is CASSYSLHTPGLAPSYEQYF. The CDR3 DNA reads as TGTGCCAGCAGTTACTCTCTACACACCCCCGGACTAGCGCCTTCCTACGAGCAGTACTTC.

A word on this clonotype: This likely reflects a read error, since a far larger clone is one base away. The rearrangement links TRBV6-6 to TRBJ1-5; TRBD1 agrees at 7 bases. With 2 bases clipped from V and 3 bases from J, the junction kept 4 bases outside the gene matches. The germline gives CDR1 MNHNY, CDR2 SVGAGI (reference sequence). CDR3 length equals 15 residues. Here the CDR3 reads CASSYETGNNQPQHF. CDR3 nucleotide sequence: TGTGCCAGCAGTTACGAGACAGGGAACAATCAGCCCCAGCATTTT.

V and J are TRBV5-4 and TRBJ2-5; TRBD2 matches 9 bases. This CDR3 contains 16 residues. Germline loops: CDR1 SGHNT, CDR2 YYREEE (reference sequence). With 0 bases clipped from V and 1 base from J, the junction kept 4 bases outside the gene matches. The CDR3 DNA is TGTGCCAGCAGCTTGGTTAGCGGGGGAACCCAAGAGACCCAGTACTTC. It yields the protein CASSLVSGGTQETQYF.

Turning to this clonotype: The junction differs from germline at one of its ends, possibly a read error. V gene TRBV27 combines with J gene TRBJ1-2; 9 nucleotides align to TRBD1. From germline, CDR1 is MNHEY and CDR2 SMNVEV (reference sequence). The CDR3 has 13 amino acids. CDR3 residues: CASRGTGIYGHTF. The CDR3 bases are TGTGCCAGCAGAGGGACAGGGATCTATGGCCACACCTTC.

The sample holds a few counts of this clonotype. The rearrangement links TRBV7-8 to TRBJ2-3; TRBD2 agrees at 8 bases. The V and J ends lost 4 bases and 7 bases, in that order; junction bases with no gene match: 19. CDR1 SGHVS and CDR2 FQNEAQ come from the germline V gene. The CDR3 is made up of 18 amino acids. CDR3 residues: CASSSRGGIVGSSNTQYF. The CDR3 DNA follows: TGTGCCAGCAGCTCCCGGGGGGGTATTGTGGGGTCTTCAAATACGCAGTATTTT.

The chain is built from TRBV27 and TRBJ2-1; 14 positions match TRBD2. The CDR3 consists of 17 residues. Germline CDR1 is MNHEY and CDR2 is SMNVEV (reference sequence). Trimming removed 4 bases from V and 5 bases from J; junction bases left unmatched: 7. The CDR3 DNA reads as TGTGCCAGCAGTTCGGGACTAGCGGGAGTATCCCACAATGAGCAGTTCTTC. This encodes CASSSGLAGVSHNEQFF.

Relative to its sample, this clonotype is medium-sized. This chain links TRBV7-2 with TRBJ2-5; 7 bases fit TRBD2. This CDR3 contains 15 residues. Losses at the gene ends were 4 bases for V and 5 bases for J; bases not matched to a gene: 10. The V gene's germline CDR1 is SGHTA and CDR2 FQGNSA. The CDR3: CASSSRPTSMETQYF. CDR3 sequence (DNA): TGTGCCAGCAGCTCACGGCCGACTAGCATGGAGACCCAGTACTTC.

This clonotype was counted a few times. The chain recombines TRBV6-5 with TRBJ1-2; TRBD1 is a possible D gene (5 bases). The CDR3 spans 16 residues. Trimming stripped 2 bases from V and 5 bases from J, with 18 bases between. Germline V lookup: CDR1 MNHEY, CDR2 SVGAGI. The CDR3 DNA sequence: TGTGCCAGCAGTTACCGCGGGGACTCAAGTAGTTATGGCTACACCTTC. This gives the protein CASSYRGDSSSYGYTF.

This chain connects TRBV28 to TRBJ1-6, with D unclear. CDR3 length equals 18 residues. V dropped 5 bases and J dropped 0 bases, with 17 bases sitting between them. The germline V gene has CDR1 MDHEN and CDR2 SYDVKM. The CDR3 coding sequence is TGTGCCAGCAGTCCTATGCCGGGCAGGAGCTCCTATAATTCACCCCTCCACTTT. Its translation: CASSPMPGRSSYNSPLHF. Complete variable domain (other parts from reference TRBV28 and TRBJ1-6): DVKVTQSSRYLVKRTGEKVFLECVQDMDHENMFWYRQDPGLGLRLIYFSYDVKMKEKGDIPEGYSVSREKKERFSLILESASTNQTSMYLCASSPMPGRSSYNSPLHFGNGTRLTVT.

This clonotype was seen a few times. This chain's CDR3 is CASSKCHRVDGYTF. The CDR3 coding sequence is TGTGCCAGCAGCAAATGTCACAGGGTGGATGGCTACACCTTC. This rearrangement joins TRBV21-1 to TRBJ1-2; the D call TRBD1 from the table was never checked on the DNA. TRBV21-1 is described as a pseudogene. CDR3 length: 14 residues.

This clonotype is medium-sized in the sample. The chain employs TRBV20-1 and TRBJ1-5, with 7 bases aligning to TRBD1. Germline V gene lookup returns CDR1 DFQATT and CDR2 SNEGSKA (reference sequence). This CDR3 has 16 residues. Trimming at V came to 0 bases and at J to 2 bases, leaving 7 bases not matched to a gene. CDR3 bases: TGCAGTGCTAGAGACGCGGAGGGGGCGGGCAATCAGCCCCAGCATTTT. Residues: CSARDAEGAGNQPQHF.

The chain joins TRBV6-1 to TRBJ2-7; D is undetermined. Germline V gene sequence: CDR1 MNHNS, CDR2 SASEGT. The CDR3 covers 14 residues. Trimming pared 4 bases from V and 6 bases from J, leaving 16 bases between. Here the CDR3 reads CASSATSSSIEQYF. CDR3 sequence (DNA): TGTGCCAGCAGTGCGACTTCCTCAAGTATCGAGCAGTACTTC.

This clonotype is medium-sized (0.01 to 0.1%) in the sample. The chain carries TRBV20-1 and TRBJ1-5; a possible D gene is TRBD1 (5 bases). This CDR3 has 13 residues. Germline loops: CDR1 DFQATT, CDR2 SNEGSKA (reference sequence). V was trimmed by 3 bases and J by 6 bases, leaving 12 bases between them. The CDR3 region is CSAREDRFQPQHF. The CDR3 DNA follows: TGCAGTGCTAGGGAAGACAGATTTCAGCCCCAGCATTTT.

This clonotype was counted between two and nine times. The chain links TRBV28 to TRBJ1-6; D is possibly TRBD1 (6 bases). CDR3 length: 15 amino acids. Trimming cost V 8 bases and J 10 bases, with 21 bases left between them. From germline, CDR1 is MDHEN and CDR2 SYDVKM. This CDR3 is CASRLSGGGQSPLHF. In DNA, the CDR3 is TGTGCCAGCCGACTCTCAGGCGGGGGGCAGTCACCCCTCCACTTT.

The chain couples TRBV6-2 or TRBV6-3 to TRBJ1-6; the D is unclear. The germline V and J ends were trimmed by 2 bases and 4 bases, with 6 bases remaining between them. CDR1 is MNHEY and CDR2 is SVGEGT in the germline V gene. There are 14 residues in the CDR3. CDR3 residues: CASSYGRYNSPLHF. The CDR3, as DNA: TGTGCCAGCAGTTACGGCCGGTATAATTCACCCCTCCACTTT.

The chain couples TRBV21-1 to TRBJ2-5; no check of the table's D call, TRBD1, against the DNA was made. TRBV21-1 counts as a pseudogene. CDR3 length: 17 amino acids. CDR3 loop: CASSRIVWDRGQETQYF. For the CDR3, the DNA is TGTGCCAGCAGCCGAATCGTCTGGGACAGGGGTCAAGAGACCCAGTACTTC.

This clonotype has just a few counts. This rearrangement joins TRBV10-3 to TRBJ1-1; 8 bases align to TRBD1. The CDR3 runs to 16 residues. After removal of 6 bases from V and 1 base from J, the junction contained 10 bases not matched to a gene. CDR1 ENHRY and CDR2 SYGVKD come from the germline V gene. The CDR3, as DNA: TGTGCCATCAGCAGGGACAGGACGGCAGGGAACACTGAAGCTTTCTTT. Encoded protein: CAISRDRTAGNTEAFF.

This rearrangement joins TRBV7-6 to TRBJ2-1, with 7 bases fitting TRBD1. The CDR3 runs 16 residues. Germline V gene data show CDR1 as SGHVS and CDR2 as FNYEAQ. J gave up 8 bases and V 2 bases, and 12 bases lay outside the gene matches. This CDR3 reads CASSLRPLTGYDEQFF. In DNA, the CDR3 is TGTGCCAGCAGCTTAAGGCCTCTGACAGGGTACGATGAGCAGTTCTTC.

This sequence joins TRBV20-1 and TRBJ2-3; 10 bases line up with TRBD2. There are 17 residues in the CDR3. V gave up 2 bases and J gave up 0 bases; unmatched junction bases: 8. Germline loops: CDR1 DFQATT, CDR2 SNEGSKA (reference sequence). The CDR3 DNA follows: TGCAGTGCTAGACCCCTAGGACTAGCGGTTAGCACAGATACGCAGTATTTT. This translates into CSARPLGLAVSTDTQYF.

This clonotype was seen more than once but under ten times. The chain carries TRBV6-9 and TRBJ1-1, with 8 bases identical to TRBD1. Trimming cost V 11 bases and J 3 bases; bases outside gene matches: 17. The CDR3 runs to 16 residues. Per the germline V gene, CDR1 is MNHGY and CDR2 is SVAAGI. The CDR3 loop reads CAQLCRGLLRDTEAFF. CDR3 DNA: TGTGCCCAGCTTTGCAGGGGGCTTCTTAGGGACACTGAAGCTTTCTTT.

The rearrangement uses TRBV6-5 and TRBJ1-1; TRBD1 agrees at 10 bases. Germline V CDR1 and CDR2: MNHEY, SVGAGI. Trimming cost V 4 bases and J 6 bases; bases outside gene matches: 8. The CDR3 runs to 15 residues. The CDR3 coding sequence is TGTGCCAGCAGTTCCGGTTCCGGGACAGGGGCTGAAGCTTTCTTT. Protein sequence: CASSSGSGTGAEAFF.

The chain has TRBV11-2 and TRBJ2-5, with a weak D call TRBD2 (5 bases). Germline CDR1 is SGHAT and CDR2 is FQNNGV. Trimming removed 6 bases from V and 0 bases from J, with 14 bases in between. The CDR3 has 15 residues. The CDR3 sequence is CASSGADWYQETQYF. The CDR3 coding sequence is TGTGCCAGCAGTGGAGCGGACTGGTACCAAGAGACCCAGTACTTC. The full variable domain, with the rest looked up from reference TRBV11-2 and TRBJ2-5, is EAGVAQSPRYKIIEKRQSVAFWCNPISGHATLYWYQQILGQGPKLLIQFQNNGVVDDSQLPKDRFSAERLKGVDSTLKIQPAKLEDSAVYLCASSGADWYQETQYFGPGTRLLVL.

V and J are TRBV7-8 and TRBJ2-3; D unclear. The CDR3 covers 11 residues. Deletions cut 3 bases from V and 5 bases from J, with 3 bases between. CDR1 and CDR2 (germline): SGHVS, FQNEAQ. CDR3 residues: CASSFGDTQYF. The CDR3 region has the DNA TGTGCCAGCAGCTTTGGAGATACGCAGTATTTT.

The rearrangement joins TRBV29-1 to TRBJ1-2; D is undetermined. The CDR3 contains 15 residues. V was pared by 3 bases and J by 6 bases, with 20 bases between. CDR1 and CDR2 from the germline V gene are SQVTM and ANQGSEA. CDR3: CSVDQVPRGFNGYTF. As DNA, the CDR3 is TGCAGCGTTGACCAAGTCCCCAGAGGGTTCAATGGCTACACCTTC.

This clonotype was seen just once. The chain employs TRBV4-1 and TRBJ2-7, with 8 nucleotides matching TRBD2. Germline assignment: CDR1 MGHRA and CDR2 YSYEKL. Trimming took 1 base from V and 7 from J; bases not matched to a gene: 9. This CDR3 is built from 15 residues. CDR3 sequence: CASSQAHGGEREQYF. The CDR3 DNA reads as TGCGCCAGCAGCCAAGCCCACGGGGGGGAGAGAGAGCAGTACTTC.

In DNA, the CDR3 is TGTGCCAGCAGTTCCTCAGGGGAACTATCACCCCTCCACTTT. Translated, it gives CASSSSGELSPLHF. The J gene is TRBJ1-6, the V gene TRBV12-3 or TRBV12-4, with D possibly TRBD1 on 6 matching bases. The V end lost 4 bases, the J end lost 10 bases, and 14 bases lay between the germline ends. CDR3 length equals 14 residues.